One and the same sample provided the 23 T cell receptor beta chains below, sequenced in a study of blood T cells in healthy people across ages. With a J-beta primer mix and a sample-barcoded 5' primer, a second PCR ran roughly 6 to 11 cycles. TCRdb reprocessed the 5' RACE reads with MiXCR, giving one entry per CDR3 protein. The sample shows about 650,000 distinct CDR3 sequences, about 30% of them seen only once. The sequencing sample was made of blood. The source is a woman of 80 years or more in good health.

V gene TRBV10-3 combines with J gene TRBJ1-1, with a tentative D call TRBD1 (5 bases). The germline CDR1 and CDR2 sequences are ENHRY and SYGVKD. V was shortened by 6 bases and J by 1 base, with 12 bases between the two germline ends. The CDR3 covers 14 residues. The CDR3, as DNA: TGTGCCATCAGCATTCCCGGGGGGAACACTGAAGCTTTCTTT. Translating gives CAISIPGGNTEAFF.

This sequence joins TRBV20-1 and TRBJ2-5; 7 nucleotides line up with TRBD2. V shed 4 bases, J shed 0 bases, and the junction held 8 bases outside the gene matches. This CDR3 is built from 15 residues. CDR1 DFQATT and CDR2 SNEGSKA come from the germline V gene (reference sequence). The CDR3 DNA follows: TGCAGTGCTATTCCAGCGGGGTCGAACCAAGAGACCCAGTACTTC. This gives the protein CSAIPAGSNQETQYF.

A word on this clonotype: A single base separates this from a much larger clone, so it may be a read error. V is TRBV20-1 and J is TRBJ2-4, with D possibly being TRBD2 (6 bases). The last part of the DNA fits TRBJ2-7 better; the J call may be wrong. CDR1 and CDR2 from the germline V gene are DFQATT and SNEGSKA (reference sequence). The CDR3 has 14 residues. CDR3 nucleotides: TGCAGTGCTAGAGGGGACGGGGGACGTTCCGAGCAGTACTTC. Its protein is CSARGDGGRSEQYF.

This clonotype was seen a few times. This chain uses TRBV30 with TRBJ2-7; D may be TRBD1 or TRBD2 (6 bases each). Germline V gene sequence: CDR1 GTSNPN, CDR2 SVGIG (reference sequence). The CDR3 consists of 13 residues. V was pared by 5 bases and J by 3 bases, with 14 bases between. The CDR3 spells CAWGRGDLYEQYF. The CDR3 DNA reads as TGTGCCTGGGGAAGGGGGGACCTCTACGAGCAGTACTTC.

This clonotype was observed a few times. The rearrangement links TRBV28 to TRBJ2-1; 7 nucleotides agree with TRBD2. V was pared by 3 bases and J by 4 bases, with 9 bases of the junction left unmatched. CDR1 and CDR2 (germline): MDHEN, SYDVKM. The CDR3 is 16 amino acids. The CDR3 DNA follows: TGTGCCAGCAGTTTGGTTGCTAGCGGCTTATACAATGAGCAGTTCTTC. Translated, it gives CASSLVASGLYNEQFF.

In this sample, this clonotype turned up many times. The CDR3 spells CASSTGLYNEQFF. CDR3 nucleotide sequence: TGTGCCAGCAGCACGGGACTTTACAATGAGCAGTTCTTC. The chain has TRBV11-2 and TRBJ2-1; possible D gene TRBD2, 6 bases. Trimming took 5 bases from V and 4 from J, leaving 9 bases between them. Germline-derived CDR1 and CDR2 are SGHAT and FQNNGV. There are 13 residues in the CDR3.

This clonotype has at least ten counts. The rearrangement uses TRBV5-4 and TRBJ2-1; TRBD2 matches 13 bases. Germline-derived CDR1 and CDR2 are SGHNT and YYREEE (reference sequence). The CDR3 is 12 amino acids. V shed 9 bases, J shed 12 bases, and the junction held 6 bases outside the gene matches. The CDR3 protein is CATGTSGEGQFF. As DNA, the CDR3 is TGTGCCACAGGGACTAGCGGGGAGGGGCAGTTCTTC.

This clonotype was seen ten or more times. The rearrangement joins TRBV6-2 or TRBV6-3 to TRBJ2-4, with a weak D call TRBD2 (5 bases). Germline V gene data show CDR1 as MNHEY and CDR2 as SVGEGT. The CDR3 has 14 amino acids. Trimming left V 0 bases short and J 3 bases short, with 6 bases between. The CDR3 nucleotides are TGTGCCAGCAGTTACTCTCGGGACAAAAACATTCAGTACTTC. Translating it yields CASSYSRDKNIQYF.

This clonotype was found a few times. One junction end does not reproduce the germline sequence, and a read error may be involved. The rearrangement uses TRBV6-5 and TRBJ2-1; 7 bases line up with TRBD1. The CDR3 is 14 residues long. From germline, CDR1 is MNHEY and CDR2 SVGAGI. CDR3 DNA: TGTGCCGGCAGTTACGGGACAGAGAACAATGAGCAGTTCTTC. Its protein is CAGSYGTENNEQFF.

This clonotype was recorded at least ten times. The chain recombines TRBV10-3 with TRBJ1-2, with D possibly matching TRBD1 (5 bases). V lost 3 bases and J 8 bases, leaving 10 bases between the germline ends. CDR3 size: 12 residues. CDR1 and CDR2 from the germline V gene are ENHRY and SYGVKD. In DNA form, the CDR3 reads TGTGCCATCAGTGAATCGTCAGGGGGCTACACCTTC. Its protein product is CAISESSGGYTF.

This clonotype was observed many times. CDR3 region: CASRRATNQPQHF. The CDR3 nucleotides are TGTGCCAGCCGGAGGGCTACCAATCAGCCCCAGCATTTT. The J gene is TRBJ1-5, the V gene TRBV6-5; D gene uncertain. The CDR3 has 13 amino acids. V lost 8 bases to trimming and J lost 3 bases, with 11 bases between them. CDR1 is MNHEY, CDR2 SVGAGI, per germline.

In this sample, this clonotype turned up many times. The rearrangement uses TRBV4-3 and TRBJ2-7; D is possibly TRBD1 (6 bases). CDR1 and CDR2 from the germline V gene are LGHNA and YSLEER. CDR3 length: 14 amino acids. The V gene lost 5 bases and the J gene lost 0 bases, with 11 bases spanning the gap. This CDR3 is CASSAQGNSYEQYF. The CDR3 DNA sequence: TGCGCCAGCAGCGCCCAGGGGAACTCCTACGAGCAGTACTTC.

Remarks on this clonotype: This may be a read error: a much more frequent sequence differs by one nucleotide. The V call is TRBV6-1, the J call TRBJ2-7; D remains ambiguous. Germline CDR1 MNHNS, CDR2 SASEGT. This CDR3 comprises 12 residues. Deletions cut 7 bases from V and 5 bases from J, with 12 bases between. Here the CDR3 reads CASTFRAHEQYF. The DNA of the CDR3 is TGTGCCAGCACTTTTAGGGCACACGAGCAGTACTTC.

Remarks on this clonotype: Possible read error: a much larger clone is one base away. The chain couples TRBV7-6 to TRBJ2-4; TRBD2 matches at 12 bases. The DNA end is a closer match to TRBJ2-5, so the J assignment may be wrong. Germline V gene sequence: CDR1 SGHVS, CDR2 FNYEAQ. The CDR3 totals 16 residues. The CDR3: CASSLALAGGWETQYF. The CDR3 DNA sequence: TGTGCCAGCAGCTTAGCACTAGCGGGGGGCTGGGAGACCCAGTACTTC.

The V and J genes are TRBV24-1 and TRBJ2-7, with 9 bases identical to TRBD1. The ends lost 3 bases at V and 6 bases at J; junction bases unmatched: 5. Germline loops: CDR1 KGHDR, CDR2 SFDVKD. CDR3 length: 14 amino acids. CDR3 nucleotides: TGTGCCACCAGTGATAGGGGACAGGGCGGCGAGCAGTACTTC. This sequence encodes CATSDRGQGGEQYF.

This clonotype was recorded many times. V usage is TRBV28 and J usage is TRBJ1-5, with 9 bases matching TRBD1. Germline CDR1 and CDR2: MDHEN and SYDVKM. V lost 5 bases to trimming and J lost 2 bases; unmatched junction nucleotides: 13. CDR3 size: 18 residues. This chain's CDR3 is CASSLGQGFRLRNQPQHF. The CDR3 nucleotides are TGTGCCAGCAGTCTAGGACAGGGGTTTCGATTACGCAATCAGCCCCAGCATTTT.

The table lists this clonotype with many counts. The J gene is TRBJ1-2, the V gene TRBV13; D not certain. The CDR3 is made up of 17 amino acids. Germline V gene data show CDR1 as PRHDT and CDR2 as FYEKMQ (reference sequence). Trimming shortened V by 7 bases and J by 0 bases, and 21 bases separated the two germline ends. In DNA form, the CDR3 reads TGTGCCAGCACCCTTCGGTGGGGTCGTAACTCTAACTATGGCTACACCTTC. As protein: CASTLRWGRNSNYGYTF.

This clonotype was recorded a few times. V gene TRBV27 combines with J gene TRBJ2-4, with 8 bases lining up with TRBD1. The better agreement between TRBJ2-7 and the DNA end casts doubt on the J call. The CDR3 has 14 amino acids. CDR1 MNHEY and CDR2 SMNVEV come from the germline V gene (reference sequence). CDR3 coding DNA: TGTGCCAGCAGATGCACAGGGGGCTCCTACGAGCAGTACTTC. It translates to CASRCTGGSYEQYF.

Notes on this clonotype: A read error may be the cause here, since a much bigger clone is one base away. The chain has TRBV2 and TRBJ2-5, with 10 bases matching TRBD1. Looked up from germline, CDR1 is SNHLY and CDR2 is FYNNEI. The ends lost 7 bases at V and 11 bases at J; junction bases unmatched: 13. This CDR3 is built from 14 residues. CDR3 in amino acids: CASMGGQGYNEQYF. For the CDR3, the DNA is TGTGCCAGCATGGGGGGACAGGGGTATAATGAGCAGTACTTC.

This clonotype was recorded many times. The rearrangement joins TRBV12-3 or TRBV12-4 to TRBJ2-3, with 8 bases fitting TRBD2. The J segment lost 0 bases and the V segment lost 11 bases, leaving 10 bases of the junction unmatched. The CDR3 is made up of 15 amino acids. The CDR3 here is CASSRAGASTDTQYF. For the CDR3, the DNA is TGTGCCTCCTCCCGAGCGGGGGCGAGCACAGATACGCAGTATTTT.

This chain joins TRBV27 and TRBJ2-4; 10 positions agree with TRBD1. The tail of the sequence fits TRBJ2-7 better, so the J call may be wrong. The CDR3 contains 15 residues. The V gene's germline CDR1 is MNHEY and CDR2 SMNVEV (reference sequence). The CDR3 here is CASSLAGTGVVEQYF. The CDR3 coding sequence is TGTGCCAGCAGTTTAGCTGGGACAGGGGTGGTCGAGCAGTACTTC.

This clonotype came up a few times. J is TRBJ1-1 and V is TRBV6-5, with a tentative D call TRBD1 (6 bases). V was trimmed by 6 bases and J by 2 bases, leaving 19 bases between them. Germline loops: CDR1 MNHEY, CDR2 SVGAGI. This CDR3 region has 16 residues. The CDR3 protein is CASRPSYRAPNTEAFF. DNA for the CDR3: TGTGCCAGCAGACCTAGCTACAGGGCACCTAACACTGAAGCTTTCTTT.

At least ten counts were recorded for this clonotype. V gene TRBV20-1 combines with J gene TRBJ2-3, with 9 bases fitting TRBD2. This CDR3 is 14 amino acids long. From germline, CDR1 is DFQATT and CDR2 SNEGSKA (reference sequence). The junction had 8 bases not matched to a gene; V was cut back by 5 bases and J by 5 bases. The CDR3 DNA is TGCAGTGCTCTTCGGGCGGGGGGGGTAGATACGCAGTATTTT. It specifies CSALRAGGVDTQYF.